This is a list of T cell receptor beta chains from one sample in a study of B cell selection in AIRE deficiency. The protocol was immunoSEQ multiplex PCR, while the TCRdb copy is restricted to in-frame clones and leaves out a portion. The data contain 28,000 or so clones, roughly 90% of them seen just once; the ten biggest clones take up 1% to 1.4%. The specimen was CD4+CD25+ Tregs sorted from PBMCs. Receptor source: a human donor in good health. Both conserved end residues are part of each CDR3. D genes are given only for firm matches. Only some rows state a clone size, as once, few, many or a class for expanded clones.

v_gene	j_gene	abundance	d_gene	CDR3nt	CDR3aa
TRBV4-1	TRBJ1-1	few	TRBD1	TGCGCCAGCAGCCAAGGCTCAAACCGGGACAGTGCCACTGAAGCTTTCTTT	CASSQGSNRDSATEAFF
TRBV6-6	TRBJ2-3	few	-	TGTGCCAGCAGAGGATATACAGATACGCAGTATTTT	CASRGYTDTQYF
TRBV30	TRBJ1-3	-	-	TGTGCCTGGACTATAGACGGGAACTTCGGAAACACCATATATTTT	CAWTIDGNFGNTIYF
TRBV19	TRBJ1-5	-	-	TGTGCCAGTAGTATTCCCGGTAGCAATCAGCCCCAGCATTTT	CASSIPGSNQPQHF
TRBV6-5	TRBJ1-1	-	-	TGTGCCAGCAGGGGGCGCACCAGTGAAGCTTTCTTT	CASRGRTSEAFF
TRBV5-1	TRBJ1-1	-	TRBD1	TGCGCCAGCAAACCGGGACAGGGTATGAGGGTGGACACTGAAGCTTTCTTT	CASKPGQGMRVDTEAFF
TRBV19	TRBJ2-1	-	-	TGTGCCAGTAGTATCCGAGGACAGAGCTACAATGAGCAGTTCTTC	CASSIRGQSYNEQFF
TRBV11-2	TRBJ2-5	-	-	TGTGCCAGCGCGGGGCGAGAGACCCAGTACTTC	CASAGRETQYF
TRBV11-2	TRBJ2-7	-	TRBD1	TGTGCCACTGGACAGGGCTACGAGCAGTACTTC	CATGQGYEQYF
TRBV5-1	TRBJ2-3	-	-	TGCGCCAGCAGCATGGACACGAGCACAGATACGCAGTATTTT	CASSMDTSTDTQYF
TRBV10-3	TRBJ1-2	once	-	TGTGCCATCAGTGGGGCCGGGCTGCCTAACTATGGCTACACCTTC	CAISGAGLPNYGYTF
TRBV27	TRBJ1-5	-	-	TGTGCCAGCAGTTTGCGGGACGGAACCAATCAGCCCCAGCATTTT	CASSLRDGTNQPQHF
TRBV7-9	TRBJ1-2	-	-	TGTGCCAGCAGCCTTCTCGGGGGGCGCTATGGCTACACCTTC	CASSLLGGRYGYTF
TRBV27	TRBJ2-7	-	-	TGTGCCAGCAGTTTATCGCCCGGGGGCGCGGGCGAGCAGTACTTC	CASSLSPGGAGEQYF
TRBV7-3	TRBJ2-3	-	-	TGTGCCAGCAGCTTAATGGCCAGAGGCACAGATACGCAGTATTTT	CASSLMARGTDTQYF
TRBV9	TRBJ2-5	-	TRBD2	TGTGCCAGCAGCGTAGGAGCGGGAGGCTTAGAGACCCAGTACTTC	CASSVGAGGLETQYF
TRBV30	TRBJ2-1	-	TRBD2	TGTGCCTGGTCGGGGGGGCAGTCCTACAATGAGCAGTTCTTC	CAWSGGQSYNEQFF
TRBV27	TRBJ2-2	-	TRBD1	TGTGCCAGCAGTTCAACAGGGGGCGCGGACACCGGGGAGCTGTTTTTT	CASSSTGGADTGELFF
TRBV6-1	TRBJ1-2	once	TRBD1	TGTGCCAGCAGTGAGACAGGGGAAGGAGGGTATGGCTACACCTTC	CASSETGEGGYGYTF
TRBV2	TRBJ1-1	once	-	TGTGCCAGCAGTCCGATCAGGTACTTGAACACTGAAGCTTTCTTT	CASSPIRYLNTEAFF
TRBV14	TRBJ1-2	-	-	TGTGCCAGCAGCCACAGGATTACTAACTATGGCTACACCTTC	CASSHRITNYGYTF
TRBV11-2	TRBJ1-1	-	-	TGTGCCAGCAGCCCGCTGGGGCGGAGTGCGGGTACTGAAGCTTTCTTT	CASSPLGRSAGTEAFF
TRBV30	TRBJ1-6	few	-	TGTGCCTGGAGTGTAGTGGTAGCGAATTCACCCCTCCACTTT	CAWSVVVANSPLHF
TRBV6-5	TRBJ1-1	-	-	TGTGCCACACAAGGACAGCCGAACACTGAAGCTTTCTTT	CATQGQPNTEAFF
TRBV11-2	TRBJ2-5	-	-	TGTGCCAGCAGCTTAGTTTGGGCTCCGGGACTTCAAGAGACCCAGTACTTC	CASSLVWAPGLQETQYF
TRBV19	TRBJ1-2	-	-	TGTGCCAGTAGTATAACGGTCAACTATGGCTACACCTTC	CASSITVNYGYTF
TRBV10-3	TRBJ2-3	-	-	TGTGCGGCTTCGGGTAGCGATACGCAGTATTTT	CAASGSDTQYF
TRBV20-1	TRBJ2-1	-	-	TGCAGTGCTACCTTAAACAATGAGCAGTTCTTC	CSATLNNEQFF
TRBV9	TRBJ2-7	-	-	TGTGCCAGCAGCCCGACGGGCAGGGGTTACGAGCAGTACTTC	CASSPTGRGYEQYF
TRBV25-1	TRBJ2-5	-	-	TGTGCCAGCAGTGACCGAGAGACCCAGTACTTC	CASSDRETQYF
TRBV5-4	TRBJ1-2	-	TRBD1	TGTGCCAGCAGCTCGGGACAGGGGGAAGCGGGTACTTCCTCGCTTTTC	CASSSGQGEAGTSSLF
TRBV20-1	TRBJ1-2	-	-	TGCAGTGCTAGCGTTTCCTATGGCTACACCTTC	CSASVSYGYTF
TRBV7-2	TRBJ2-5	-	TRBD2	TGTGCCAGCAGCTGGACGCGGGGGGGCCAAGAGACCCAGTACTTC	CASSWTRGGQETQYF
TRBV7-8	TRBJ2-2	-	-	TGTGCCAGCAGCTCACGATCAGGGGTTACCGGGGAGCTGTTTTTT	CASSSRSGVTGELFF
TRBV19	TRBJ2-1	-	-	TGTGCCAGTACCGCGGCAGGGGCCTCCTACAATGAGCAGTTCTTC	CASTAAGASYNEQFF
TRBV7-8	TRBJ2-7	-	-	TGTGCCAGCAGCTTAGGACTAGTCTACGAGCAGTACTTC	CASSLGLVYEQYF
TRBV18	TRBJ1-5	-	-	TGTGCCAGCTCACCAGGGCATCAGCCCCAGCATTTT	CASSPGHQPQHF
TRBV19	TRBJ1-1	-	-	TGTGCCAGTAGTATCCCCAGCAGGGCCACTGAAGCTTTCTTT	CASSIPSRATEAFF
TRBV18	TRBJ1-2	-	-	TGTGCCAGCTCACCAGAGTCTGACGCCAACTATGGCTACACCTTC	CASSPESDANYGYTF
TRBV7-2	TRBJ1-2	-	-	TGTGCCAGCAGCAATGGCTATGGCTACACCTTC	CASSNGYGYTF
TRBV19	TRBJ1-2	-	TRBD1	TGTGCCAGTAGTACCGGGACAGGCTATGGCTACACCTTC	CASSTGTGYGYTF
TRBV7-9	TRBJ1-1	-	-	TGTGCCAGCAGCTACACAGGGAACACTGAAGCTTTCTTT	CASSYTGNTEAFF
TRBV19	TRBJ1-5	-	-	TGTGCCAGTAGTATTCCGGGGAATAGCAATCAGCCCCAGCATTTT	CASSIPGNSNQPQHF
TRBV18	TRBJ1-1	-	-	TGTGCCAGCTCACAGGGAATGGACGCTGAAGCTTTCTTT	CASSQGMDAEAFF
TRBV5-4	TRBJ1-1	-	TRBD1	TGTGCCAGCAGCCCAGGACCCGGGACAGGGAACACTGAAGCTTTCTTT	CASSPGPGTGNTEAFF
TRBV27	TRBJ2-1	-	TRBD2	TGTGCCAGCAGTCCTGAAGCGGGGAGCTCCTACAATGAGCAGTTCTTC	CASSPEAGSSYNEQFF
TRBV19	TRBJ2-4	-	-	TGTGCCAGTAGTATGCGAATTCAAAACATTCAGTACTTC	CASSMRIQNIQYF
TRBV5-1	TRBJ1-1	-	-	TGCGCCAGCAGCCCTCGGACCGTGAACACTGAAGCTTTCTTT	CASSPRTVNTEAFF
TRBV6-5	TRBJ2-7	-	-	TGTGCCAGCAGTCGCCAGAAGGGGGGGTTTTTGGAGCAGTACTTC	CASSRQKGGFLEQYF
TRBV28	TRBJ2-2	-	-	TGTGCCAGCAGGCGGGACAGAAACACCGGGGAGCTGTTTTTT	CASRRDRNTGELFF
TRBV6-5	TRBJ2-1	-	-	TGTGCCAGCAGTCCGTTGTGGCCGCCTGACAATGAGCAGTTCTTC	CASSPLWPPDNEQFF
TRBV4-3	TRBJ2-2	-	-	TGCGCCAGCAGCCCCATGGCCGGGGAGCTGTTTTTT	CASSPMAGELFF
TRBV27	TRBJ2-7	few	-	TGTGCCAGCAGTTCCGGCAGGGGAGGTCGCGAGCAGTACTTC	CASSSGRGGREQYF
TRBV5-1	TRBJ2-1	-	TRBD1	TGCGCCAGCAGTCTTACTACAGGGGCGTCCTACAATGAGCAGTTCTTC	CASSLTTGASYNEQFF
TRBV25-1	TRBJ2-3	-	-	TGTGCCAGCAGTGGCCAGTACACAGATACGCAGTATTTT	CASSGQYTDTQYF